The rows below give T cell receptor beta chains drawn from one sample of a study of regulatory and conventional T cells in RAG deficiency. TCRdb keeps only in-frame clones here, not all; method: immunoSEQ multiplex PCR. Here the sample spans roughly 30,000 clones, 90% to 97% being singletons. The sample also formed part of further work on regulatory T cells.

The sample consisted of CD25- CD4+ T cells sorted from blood. The receptors derive from a human donor in good health. CDR3s include the opening cysteine and the closing phenylalanine or tryptophan. Each record gives: clone size, D gene, V gene, CDR3 length, J gene, CDR3 protein, CDR3 DNA. D genes are given only for firm matches. Size is omitted from some rows. Given values are once, few, many or a class for expanded clones.

size: -
D: TRBD1
V: TRBV29-1
length: 14
J: TRBJ1-1
CDR3: CSVPRTGKNTEAFF
DNA: TGCAGCGTCCCGCGGACAGGGAAGAACACTGAAGCTTTCTTT

size: -
D: -
V: TRBV5-8
length: 14
J: TRBJ1-2
CDR3: CASSPTGPGYGYTF
DNA: TGTGCCAGCAGTCCGACAGGTCCGGGATATGGCTACACCTTC

size: -
D: -
V: TRBV19
length: 14
J: TRBJ1-5
CDR3: CASSIRGMDQPQHF
DNA: TGTGCCAGTAGTATCAGGGGAATGGATCAGCCCCAGCATTTT

size: few
D: -
V: TRBV27
length: 14
J: TRBJ1-2
CDR3: CASSFVQGPYGYTF
DNA: TGTGCCAGCAGTTTCGTCCAGGGGCCATATGGCTACACCTTC

size: -
D: -
V: TRBV6-1
length: 14
J: TRBJ1-2
CDR3: CASSGREGNFGYTF
DNA: TGTGCCAGCAGCGGGAGGGAGGGTAATTTTGGCTACACCTTC

size: once
D: -
V: TRBV4-1
length: 16
J: TRBJ2-2
CDR3: CASSQGGRGFTGELFF
DNA: TGCGCCAGCAGCCAAGGAGGTAGGGGGTTCACCGGGGAGCTGTTTTTT

size: once
D: -
V: TRBV5-6
length: 14
J: TRBJ2-5
CDR3: CASSLMGPLQTQYF
DNA: TGTGCCAGCAGCTTGATGGGGCCCCTCCAGACCCAGTACTTC

size: -
D: -
V: TRBV19
length: 15
J: TRBJ1-2
CDR3: CASSMGQAANYGYTF
DNA: TGTGCCAGTAGTATGGGGCAGGCCGCTAACTATGGCTACACCTTC

size: -
D: TRBD2
V: TRBV19
length: 17
J: TRBJ2-3
CDR3: CASSIVGSGRVGDTQYF
DNA: TGTGCCAGTAGTATAGTCGGCAGCGGGAGGGTAGGGGATACGCAGTATTTT

size: -
D: -
V: TRBV14
length: 14
J: TRBJ2-3
CDR3: CASSRGLNTDTQYF
DNA: TGTGCCAGCAGCCGGGGCCTAAACACAGATACGCAGTATTTT

size: -
D: TRBD2
V: TRBV5-6
length: 14
J: TRBJ2-4
CDR3: CASSSGTRKNIQYF
DNA: TGTGCCAGCAGCTCCGGGACTAGGAAAAACATTCAGTACTTC

size: -
D: TRBD1
V: TRBV27
length: 16
J: TRBJ1-4
CDR3: CASSLFVGQGDEKLFF
DNA: TGTGCCAGCAGTTTATTTGTCGGGCAGGGGGATGAAAAACTGTTTTTT